The rows below give T cell receptor beta chains drawn from one sample of a study of shared clonotypes between healthy human individuals. Sequencing was performed with immunoSEQ multiplex PCR; in TCRdb, only in-frame clones are kept and a portion is missing. The repertoire holds under 2,500,000 clones, with approximately 95% as singletons. The sample was naive CD4+ T cells sorted from blood. The receptors originated from a man aged 18 to 30 in good health. Each CDR3 is given with its conserved first and last residue. Fields, in order: CDR3 DNA, CDR3 protein, clone size, V gene, D gene, J gene. The D gene is left open where the match is weak. The listing skips clone size in some rows; elsewhere it reads once, few, many or a size class.

CDR3nt: TGCGCCAGCAGCGTTGACAGGGGATACACTGAAGCTTTCTTT; CDR3aa: CASSVDRGYTEAFF; abundance: -; v_gene: TRBV5-1; d_gene: TRBD1; j_gene: TRBJ1-1
CDR3nt: TGTGCCAGCAGTTACACACGAAGCATACAGGGCTCCGAGCAGTACTTC; CDR3aa: CASSYTRSIQGSEQYF; abundance: -; v_gene: TRBV6-5; d_gene: -; j_gene: TRBJ2-7
CDR3nt: TGTGCCAGTAGAAAAGGGGGCTATGGCTACACCTTC; CDR3aa: CASRKGGYGYTF; abundance: -; v_gene: TRBV9; d_gene: -; j_gene: TRBJ1-2
CDR3nt: TGCGCCAGCAGCTTGCCCAGGGACAACAATGAGCAGTTCTTC; CDR3aa: CASSLPRDNNEQFF; abundance: once; v_gene: TRBV5-1; d_gene: -; j_gene: TRBJ2-1
CDR3nt: TGTGCCAGTAGTACGTACCCCGCCACAGGGAGTTCACCCCTCCACTTT; CDR3aa: CASSTYPATGSSPLHF; abundance: -; v_gene: TRBV19; d_gene: -; j_gene: TRBJ1-6
CDR3nt: TGTGCCAGCAGTGAATTCAGTTCGGCGGGAGTTGAGCAGTTCTTC; CDR3aa: CASSEFSSAGVEQFF; abundance: -; v_gene: TRBV6-4; d_gene: TRBD2; j_gene: TRBJ2-1
CDR3nt: TGTGCCAGCAGTTTACCGGGGGCTTCCGGCTACACCTTC; CDR3aa: CASSLPGASGYTF; abundance: once; v_gene: TRBV28; d_gene: -; j_gene: TRBJ1-2
CDR3nt: TGTGCCAGCAGTGACCAGGGGGGGACTGAAGCTTTCTTT; CDR3aa: CASSDQGGTEAFF; abundance: -; v_gene: TRBV6-4; d_gene: TRBD1; j_gene: TRBJ1-1
CDR3nt: TGTGCCTGGAGTATCTCCCGGCGGGATCGAAATGAAAAACTGTTTTTT; CDR3aa: CAWSISRRDRNEKLFF; abundance: -; v_gene: TRBV30; d_gene: -; j_gene: TRBJ1-4
CDR3nt: TGTGCCAGCAGCTTAGGCGGGAATTCACCCCTCCACTTT; CDR3aa: CASSLGGNSPLHF; abundance: -; v_gene: TRBV7-2; d_gene: -; j_gene: TRBJ1-6
CDR3nt: TGTGCCAGCAGCCTCAGACAGGGTGATCAGCCCCAGCATTTT; CDR3aa: CASSLRQGDQPQHF; abundance: -; v_gene: TRBV6-5; d_gene: TRBD1; j_gene: TRBJ1-5
CDR3nt: TGTGCCAGCAGTCGGGGCGGACAAGGGGCCGGCACCGGGGAGCTGTTTTTT; CDR3aa: CASSRGGQGAGTGELFF; abundance: -; v_gene: TRBV5-6; d_gene: -; j_gene: TRBJ2-2
CDR3nt: TGCAGCGTTGAAGCCCGAGCCTCTGGAAACACCATATATTTT; CDR3aa: CSVEARASGNTIYF; abundance: once; v_gene: TRBV29-1; d_gene: -; j_gene: TRBJ1-3
CDR3nt: TGTGCCAGCAGTTTATCGGGACAGGGGATAAGCGAGCAGTACTTC; CDR3aa: CASSLSGQGISEQYF; abundance: -; v_gene: TRBV28; d_gene: TRBD1; j_gene: TRBJ2-7
CDR3nt: TGTGCCAGCAGTCTTCTTTCGGGGGACACCTATAATTCACCCCTCCACTTT; CDR3aa: CASSLLSGDTYNSPLHF; abundance: -; v_gene: TRBV28; d_gene: -; j_gene: TRBJ1-6
CDR3nt: TGTGCGTGGAACTCAGGGGGCTACGAGCAGTACTTC; CDR3aa: CAWNSGGYEQYF; abundance: -; v_gene: TRBV30; d_gene: TRBD1; j_gene: TRBJ2-7
CDR3nt: TGCGCCAGCAGCTTGTGGACAGGCCAAGAGACCCAGTACTTC; CDR3aa: CASSLWTGQETQYF; abundance: -; v_gene: TRBV5-1; d_gene: TRBD1; j_gene: TRBJ2-5
CDR3nt: TGTGCCTGGAGTCAGGGAATATCCTACGAGCAGTACTTC; CDR3aa: CAWSQGISYEQYF; abundance: -; v_gene: TRBV30; d_gene: -; j_gene: TRBJ2-7